This TCR beta chain is drawn from a study of blood T cell repertoires in COVID-19. Overall study context: The United States, Italy and Spain supplied acute and convalescent COVID-19 samples.

As processed by the authors: Amplification of reference gene primers provided the estimated nucleated cell counts. Using immunoSEQ multiplex PCR, the repertoire was profiled, and TCRdb retains in-frame clones only, with some absent. That table supplies the V and J calls and clone size; D and trimming were determined from the DNA. This table has 150,000 to 200,000 clones, approximately 82% appearing once. Participants were aged about 18 to 89 years, lived in 24 US areas, and enrolled virtually. Membership in each cohort depended on participant-reported clinical history. Unmatched junction bases numbered 11, after V lost 1 base and J lost 8 bases. Germline CDR1 reads LGHDT; CDR2 reads YNNKEL (reference sequence). This CDR3 region has 16 residues.

Sequencing input: PBMCs or T cells enriched from blood (not recorded which). This chain uses TRBV3-1 (or the pseudogene TRBV3-2) with TRBJ2-1; 7 bases fit TRBD1. The clonotype originates from a woman aged 60-70 years with acute COVID-19. For the CDR3, the DNA is TGTGCCAGCAGCCAAGTGACAGGGAAGAGAGGTCATGAGCAGTTCTTC. Residues: CASSQVTGKRGHEQFF.